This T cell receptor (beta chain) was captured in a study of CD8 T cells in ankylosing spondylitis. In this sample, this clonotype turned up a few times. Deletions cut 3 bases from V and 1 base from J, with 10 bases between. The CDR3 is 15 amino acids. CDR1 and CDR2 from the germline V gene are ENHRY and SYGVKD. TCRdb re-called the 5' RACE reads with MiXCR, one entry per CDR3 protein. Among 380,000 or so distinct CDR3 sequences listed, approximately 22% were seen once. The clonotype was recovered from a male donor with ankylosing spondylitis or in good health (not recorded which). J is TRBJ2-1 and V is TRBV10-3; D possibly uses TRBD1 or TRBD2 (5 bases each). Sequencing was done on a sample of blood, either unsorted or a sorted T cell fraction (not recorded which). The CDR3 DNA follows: TGTGCCATCAGTGACCGGGACCGTTCCTACAATGAGCAGTTCTTC. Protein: CAISDRDRSYNEQFF.